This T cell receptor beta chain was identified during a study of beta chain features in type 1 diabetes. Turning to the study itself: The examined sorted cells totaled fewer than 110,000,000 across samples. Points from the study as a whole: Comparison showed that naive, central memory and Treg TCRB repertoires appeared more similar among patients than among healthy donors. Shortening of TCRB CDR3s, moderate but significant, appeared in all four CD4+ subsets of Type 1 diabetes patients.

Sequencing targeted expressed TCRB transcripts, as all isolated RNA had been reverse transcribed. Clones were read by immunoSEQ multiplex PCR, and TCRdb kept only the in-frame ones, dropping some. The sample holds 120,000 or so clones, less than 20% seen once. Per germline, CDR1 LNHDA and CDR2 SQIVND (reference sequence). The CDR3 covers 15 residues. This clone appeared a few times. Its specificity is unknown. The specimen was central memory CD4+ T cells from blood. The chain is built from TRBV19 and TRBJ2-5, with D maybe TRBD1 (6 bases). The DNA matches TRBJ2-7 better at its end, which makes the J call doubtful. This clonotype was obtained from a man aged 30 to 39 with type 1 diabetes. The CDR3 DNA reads TGTGCCAGTAGTATGGCAGGGGTCAGCTCCTACGAGCAGTACTTC. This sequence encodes CASSMAGVSSYEQYF.